This T cell receptor beta chain was observed in a study of identical twins. Study observations and caveats: Invariant populations such as MAIT and iNKT cells could partly muddle zero-insertion analyses. Its conclusions, products of cross-sectional statistical analysis, did not come from following the same donors.

Carrying unique molecular identifiers, the cDNA also gained a universal primer site through template switching. TCRdb re-analysed the 5' RACE reads in MiXCR, keeping a single row per CDR3 protein. The sample lists around 960,000 distinct CDR3 sequences; roughly an eighth were seen once. Germline loops: CDR1 SNHLY, CDR2 FYNNEI. Deletions cut 7 bases from V and 0 bases from J, with 15 bases between. The CDR3 covers 16 residues. This clonotype was found a few times. The antigen is undetermined. The data also belong to a second study, concerning yellow fever vaccine responses in identical twins.

The sequence came from a young woman in good health. Source material: PBMCs. The chain carries TRBV2 and TRBJ2-2, with D possibly being TRBD1 or TRBD2 (7 bases each). The CDR3 loop is CASNRGGGSNTGELFF. CDR3 nucleotides: TGTGCCAGCAACAGGGGCGGGGGATCGAACACCGGGGAGCTGTTTTTT.